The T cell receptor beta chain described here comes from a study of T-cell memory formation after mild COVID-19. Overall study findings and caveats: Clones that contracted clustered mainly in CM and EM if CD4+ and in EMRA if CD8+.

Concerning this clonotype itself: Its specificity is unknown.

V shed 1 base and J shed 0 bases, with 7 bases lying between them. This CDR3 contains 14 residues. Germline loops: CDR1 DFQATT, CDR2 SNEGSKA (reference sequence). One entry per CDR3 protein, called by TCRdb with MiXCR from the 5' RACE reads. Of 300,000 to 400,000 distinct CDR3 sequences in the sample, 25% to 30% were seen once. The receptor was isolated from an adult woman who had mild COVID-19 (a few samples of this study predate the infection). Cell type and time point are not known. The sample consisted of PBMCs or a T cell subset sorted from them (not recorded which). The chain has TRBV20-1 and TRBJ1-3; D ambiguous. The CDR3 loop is CSARGGSSGNTIYF. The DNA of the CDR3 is TGCAGTGCTAGAGGAGGGAGCTCTGGAAACACCATATATTTT.